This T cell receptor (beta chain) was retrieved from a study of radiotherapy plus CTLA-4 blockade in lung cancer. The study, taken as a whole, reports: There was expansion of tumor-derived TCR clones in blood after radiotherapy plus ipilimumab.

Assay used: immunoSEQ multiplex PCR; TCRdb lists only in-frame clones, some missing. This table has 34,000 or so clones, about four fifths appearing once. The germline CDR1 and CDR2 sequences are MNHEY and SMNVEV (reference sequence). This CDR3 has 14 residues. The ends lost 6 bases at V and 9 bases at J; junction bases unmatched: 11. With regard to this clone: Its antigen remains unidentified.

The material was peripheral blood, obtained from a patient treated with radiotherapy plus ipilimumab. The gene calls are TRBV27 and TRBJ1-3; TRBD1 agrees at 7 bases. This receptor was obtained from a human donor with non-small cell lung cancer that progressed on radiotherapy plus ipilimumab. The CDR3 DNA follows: TGTGCCAGCAGGCCAGGGGGTTTGCAGAGCACCATATATTTT. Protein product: CASRPGGLQSTIYF.